This is a list of T cell receptor beta chains from one sample in a study of beta chain features in type 1 diabetes. The table came from immunoSEQ multiplex PCR; TCRdb's copy has only in-frame clones and leaves some out. The data contain about 450,000 clones, about an eighth of them singletons. What was sequenced was naive CD4+ T cells from blood. The receptors come from a young woman in good health. Both conserved end residues are part of each CDR3. D genes are given only for firm matches. Clone size is not always given. Where it is, it says once, few, many or a class for expanded clones.

j_gene: TRBJ2-1
abundance: -
v_gene: TRBV5-4
d_gene: TRBD2
CDR3aa: CASSLGTGGYNEQFF
CDR3nt: TGTGCCAGCAGCTTGGGAACGGGGGGCTACAATGAGCAGTTCTTC

j_gene: TRBJ1-4
abundance: few
v_gene: TRBV6-5
d_gene: TRBD1
CDR3aa: CASGGTGDEKLFF
CDR3nt: TGTGCCAGCGGCGGGACAGGGGATGAAAAACTGTTTTTT

j_gene: TRBJ2-1
abundance: -
v_gene: TRBV6-5
d_gene: TRBD1
CDR3aa: CASSKDRAPYNEQFF
CDR3nt: TGTGCCAGCAGCAAGGACAGGGCTCCGTACAATGAGCAGTTCTTC

j_gene: TRBJ1-2
abundance: -
v_gene: TRBV4-1
d_gene: -
CDR3aa: CASSQVGVNGYTF
CDR3nt: TGCGCCAGCAGCCAAGTTGGCGTCAACGGCTACACCTTC

j_gene: TRBJ1-1
abundance: few
v_gene: TRBV7-2
d_gene: TRBD1
CDR3aa: CASTPTTGVAEAFF
CDR3nt: TGTGCCAGCACTCCTACGACAGGGGTGGCTGAAGCTTTCTTT

j_gene: TRBJ1-2
abundance: few
v_gene: TRBV6-5
d_gene: TRBD1
CDR3aa: CASSYYRTGDNGYTF
CDR3nt: TGTGCCAGCAGTTACTACAGGACAGGAGACAATGGCTACACCTTC

j_gene: TRBJ1-2
abundance: few
v_gene: TRBV7-9
d_gene: TRBD1
CDR3aa: CASSSSTGGRYGYTF
CDR3nt: TGTGCCAGCAGCTCATCGACAGGGGGCCGTTATGGCTACACCTTC

j_gene: TRBJ2-2
abundance: few
v_gene: TRBV2
d_gene: -
CDR3aa: CASGVERMTGELFF
CDR3nt: TGTGCCAGTGGGGTTGAAAGGATGACCGGGGAGCTGTTTTTT

j_gene: TRBJ1-2
abundance: few
v_gene: TRBV25-1
d_gene: -
CDR3aa: CASSGRDGGYGYTF
CDR3nt: TGTGCCAGCAGTGGCCGGGACGGAGGCTATGGCTACACCTTC

j_gene: TRBJ2-1
abundance: -
v_gene: TRBV28
d_gene: -
CDR3aa: CATWARRGVLYNEQFF
CDR3nt: TGTGCCACTTGGGCTCGGCGGGGAGTACTCTACAATGAGCAGTTCTTC

j_gene: TRBJ1-1
abundance: few
v_gene: TRBV27
d_gene: -
CDR3aa: CASSFYARRRAEAFF
CDR3nt: TGTGCCAGCAGTTTTTATGCTAGGAGGAGAGCTGAAGCTTTCTTT

j_gene: TRBJ2-2
abundance: -
v_gene: TRBV7-3
d_gene: TRBD1
CDR3aa: CASSPGTDTGELFF
CDR3nt: TGTGCCAGCAGCCCCGGGACAGACACCGGGGAGCTGTTTTTT

j_gene: TRBJ2-1
abundance: -
v_gene: TRBV6-5
d_gene: TRBD2
CDR3aa: CASSYKREFFGNEQFF
CDR3nt: TGTGCCAGCAGTTACAAGCGGGAGTTTTTTGGGAATGAGCAGTTCTTC

j_gene: TRBJ2-1
abundance: few
v_gene: TRBV4-3
d_gene: TRBD1
CDR3aa: CASSLWFGQGANEQFF
CDR3nt: TGCGCCAGCAGCCTTTGGTTCGGACAGGGGGCTAATGAGCAGTTCTTC

j_gene: TRBJ1-1
abundance: few
v_gene: TRBV10-3
d_gene: -
CDR3aa: CAISEGRANTEAFF
CDR3nt: TGTGCCATCAGTGAAGGCAGGGCGAACACTGAAGCTTTCTTT

j_gene: TRBJ2-5
abundance: few
v_gene: TRBV27
d_gene: -
CDR3aa: CASTHGETQYF
CDR3nt: TGTGCCAGCACCCACGGGGAGACCCAGTACTTC

j_gene: TRBJ1-2
abundance: -
v_gene: TRBV27
d_gene: -
CDR3aa: CASSAGQMIYGYTF
CDR3nt: TGTGCCAGCAGTGCGGGCCAGATGATCTATGGCTACACCTTC

j_gene: TRBJ2-3
abundance: -
v_gene: TRBV25-1
d_gene: -
CDR3aa: CASSPYPSVAGTDTQYF
CDR3nt: TGTGCCAGCAGCCCATACCCTAGTGTCGCGGGCACAGATACGCAGTATTTT

j_gene: TRBJ2-2
abundance: few
v_gene: TRBV9
d_gene: -
CDR3aa: CASSVAGVAGELFF
CDR3nt: TGTGCCAGCAGCGTAGCAGGGGTCGCCGGGGAGCTGTTTTTT

j_gene: TRBJ1-1
abundance: -
v_gene: TRBV2
d_gene: -
CDR3aa: CASRSPGTEAFF
CDR3nt: TGTGCCAGCAGGTCCCCAGGCACTGAAGCTTTCTTT

j_gene: TRBJ2-3
abundance: few
v_gene: TRBV6-5
d_gene: -
CDR3aa: CASSYRLPHTDTQYF
CDR3nt: TGTGCCAGCAGTTATCGACTACCTCACACAGATACGCAGTATTTT

j_gene: TRBJ2-7
abundance: few
v_gene: TRBV20-1
d_gene: -
CDR3aa: CSAQGTYEQYF
CDR3nt: TGCAGTGCCCAGGGGACCTACGAGCAGTACTTC

j_gene: TRBJ2-5
abundance: few
v_gene: TRBV6-5
d_gene: -
CDR3aa: CASTRSLALPQYF
CDR3nt: TGTGCCAGCACTAGGTCCCTAGCCCTTCCCCAGTACTTC

j_gene: TRBJ2-7
abundance: few
v_gene: TRBV7-2
d_gene: -
CDR3aa: CASSFRGTLYEQYF
CDR3nt: TGTGCCAGCAGCTTCCGCGGGACGCTCTACGAGCAGTACTTC

j_gene: TRBJ2-1
abundance: -
v_gene: TRBV19
d_gene: TRBD2
CDR3aa: CASSMAGGFNNEQFF
CDR3nt: TGTGCCAGTAGTATGGCGGGGGGCTTTAACAATGAGCAGTTCTTC

j_gene: TRBJ2-1
abundance: few
v_gene: TRBV10-3
d_gene: TRBD1
CDR3aa: CARDRVDEQFF
CDR3nt: TGTGCCAGGGACAGGGTCGATGAGCAGTTCTTC

j_gene: TRBJ2-7
abundance: few
v_gene: TRBV29-1
d_gene: -
CDR3aa: CSVGGDGSSYEQYF
CDR3nt: TGCAGCGTTGGAGGGGACGGGAGCTCCTACGAGCAGTACTTC

j_gene: TRBJ2-6
abundance: few
v_gene: TRBV7-3
d_gene: -
CDR3aa: CASSLSPGANVLTF
CDR3nt: TGTGCCAGCAGCTTAAGCCCTGGGGCCAACGTCCTGACTTTC

j_gene: TRBJ1-2
abundance: few
v_gene: TRBV28
d_gene: TRBD1
CDR3aa: CASSFSGGNYGYTF
CDR3nt: TGTGCCAGCAGTTTCTCAGGGGGCAACTATGGCTACACCTTC

j_gene: TRBJ2-3
abundance: -
v_gene: TRBV7-9
d_gene: -
CDR3aa: CASSPRSAGIADTQYF
CDR3nt: TGTGCCAGCAGCCCTCGGTCGGCGGGAATTGCAGATACGCAGTATTTT

j_gene: TRBJ2-3
abundance: -
v_gene: TRBV4-3
d_gene: -
CDR3aa: CASSPLPLADTQYF
CDR3nt: TGCGCCAGCAGCCCCCTACCCCTGGCAGATACGCAGTATTTT

j_gene: TRBJ1-4
abundance: -
v_gene: TRBV30
d_gene: -
CDR3aa: CAWSVRGEKLFF
CDR3nt: TGTGCCTGGAGTGTACGGGGAGAAAAACTGTTTTTT

j_gene: TRBJ2-2
abundance: -
v_gene: TRBV7-3
d_gene: -
CDR3aa: CASSSGGGTGELFF
CDR3nt: TGTGCCAGCAGCTCCGGGGGAGGTACCGGGGAGCTGTTTTTT

j_gene: TRBJ1-1
abundance: -
v_gene: TRBV30
d_gene: -
CDR3aa: CAWSTVYTEAFF
CDR3nt: TGTGCCTGGTCGACAGTTTACACTGAAGCTTTCTTT

j_gene: TRBJ2-6
abundance: -
v_gene: TRBV4-1
d_gene: -
CDR3aa: CASSPGRTVSSGANVLTF
CDR3nt: TGCGCCAGCAGCCCCGGACGGACAGTCAGCTCTGGGGCCAACGTCCTGACTTTC

j_gene: TRBJ1-2
abundance: few
v_gene: TRBV28
d_gene: -
CDR3aa: CASGLNYGYTF
CDR3nt: TGTGCCAGCGGGCTTAACTATGGCTACACCTTC

j_gene: TRBJ2-1
abundance: -
v_gene: TRBV14
d_gene: -
CDR3aa: CASSQGSKQFF
CDR3nt: TGTGCCAGCAGCCAAGGATCAAAGCAGTTCTTC

j_gene: TRBJ2-4
abundance: -
v_gene: TRBV7-9
d_gene: -
CDR3aa: CASSLEGSKNIQYF
CDR3nt: TGTGCCAGCAGCTTAGAAGGGAGCAAAAACATTCAGTACTTC

j_gene: TRBJ1-1
abundance: few
v_gene: TRBV6-6
d_gene: -
CDR3aa: CASRTGNLNTEAFF
CDR3nt: TGTGCCAGCAGAACAGGAAACTTGAACACTGAAGCTTTCTTT